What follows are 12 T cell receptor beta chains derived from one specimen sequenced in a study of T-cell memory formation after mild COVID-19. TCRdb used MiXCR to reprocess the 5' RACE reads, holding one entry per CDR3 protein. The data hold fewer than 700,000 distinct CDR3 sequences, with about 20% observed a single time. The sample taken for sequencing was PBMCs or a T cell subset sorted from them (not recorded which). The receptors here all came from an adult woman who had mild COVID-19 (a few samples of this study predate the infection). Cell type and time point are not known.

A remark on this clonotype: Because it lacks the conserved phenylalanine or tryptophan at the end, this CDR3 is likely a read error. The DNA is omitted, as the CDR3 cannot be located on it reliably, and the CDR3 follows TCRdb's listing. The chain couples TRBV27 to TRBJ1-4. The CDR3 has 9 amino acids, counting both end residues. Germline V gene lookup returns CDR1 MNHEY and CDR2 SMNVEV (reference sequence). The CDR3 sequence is CASSLIVRV.

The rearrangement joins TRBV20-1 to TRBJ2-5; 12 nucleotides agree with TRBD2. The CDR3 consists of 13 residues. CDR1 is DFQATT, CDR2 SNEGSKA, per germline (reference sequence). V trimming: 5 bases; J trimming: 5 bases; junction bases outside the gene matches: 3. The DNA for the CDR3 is TGCAGTGCTCTAGCGGGAGGGGACGAGACCCAGTACTTC. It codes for CSALAGGDETQYF.

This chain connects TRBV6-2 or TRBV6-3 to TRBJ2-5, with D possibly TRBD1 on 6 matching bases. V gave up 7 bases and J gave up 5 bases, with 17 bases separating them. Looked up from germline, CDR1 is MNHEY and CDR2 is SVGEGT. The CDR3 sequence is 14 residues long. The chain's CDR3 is CASNPGQSSETQYF. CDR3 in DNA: TGTGCCAGCAACCCCGGACAGTCGAGCGAGACCCAGTACTTC.

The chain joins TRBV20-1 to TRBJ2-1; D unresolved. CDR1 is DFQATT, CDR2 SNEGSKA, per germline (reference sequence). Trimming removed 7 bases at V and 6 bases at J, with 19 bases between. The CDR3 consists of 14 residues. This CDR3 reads CSVHQRGGINEQFF. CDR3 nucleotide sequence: TGCAGTGTCCATCAACGAGGTGGGATCAATGAGCAGTTCTTC.

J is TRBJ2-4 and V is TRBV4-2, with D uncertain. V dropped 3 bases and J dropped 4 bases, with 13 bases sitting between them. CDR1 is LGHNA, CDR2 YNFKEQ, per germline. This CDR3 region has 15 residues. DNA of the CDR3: TGTGCCAGCAGCCACCGACATCTCCCAAAAAACATTCAGTACTTC. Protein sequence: CASSHRHLPKNIQYF.

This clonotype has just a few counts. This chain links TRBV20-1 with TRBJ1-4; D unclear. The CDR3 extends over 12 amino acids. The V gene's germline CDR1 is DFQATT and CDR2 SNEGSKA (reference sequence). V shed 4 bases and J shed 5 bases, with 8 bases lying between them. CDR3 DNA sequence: TGCAGTGCTATCCTCAGAAATGAAAAACTGTTTTTT. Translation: CSAILRNEKLFF.

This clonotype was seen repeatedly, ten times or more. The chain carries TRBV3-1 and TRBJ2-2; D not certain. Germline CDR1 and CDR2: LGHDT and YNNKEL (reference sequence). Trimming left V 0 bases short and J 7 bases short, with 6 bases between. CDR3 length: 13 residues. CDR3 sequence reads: CASSQDDIGELFF. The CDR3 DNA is TGTGCCAGCAGCCAAGATGACATCGGGGAGCTGTTTTTT.

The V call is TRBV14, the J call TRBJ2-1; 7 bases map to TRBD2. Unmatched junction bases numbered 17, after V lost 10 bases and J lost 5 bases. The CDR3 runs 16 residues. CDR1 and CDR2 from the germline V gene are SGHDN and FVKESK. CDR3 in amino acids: CATKRVAGVVNNEQFF. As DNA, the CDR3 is TGTGCCACTAAGAGGGTGGCGGGAGTCGTCAACAATGAGCAGTTCTTC.

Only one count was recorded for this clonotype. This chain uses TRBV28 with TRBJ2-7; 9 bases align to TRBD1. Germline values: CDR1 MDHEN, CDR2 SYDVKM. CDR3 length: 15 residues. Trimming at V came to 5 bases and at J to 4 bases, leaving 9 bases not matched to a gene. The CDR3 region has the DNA TGTGCCAGCAGTGTCACCGGGACAGGGATATACGAGCAGTACTTC. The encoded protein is CASSVTGTGIYEQYF.

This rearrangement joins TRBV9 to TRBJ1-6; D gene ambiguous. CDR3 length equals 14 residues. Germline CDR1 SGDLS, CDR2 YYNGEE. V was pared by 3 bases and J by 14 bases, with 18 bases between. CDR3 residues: CASSADGQFMTLHF. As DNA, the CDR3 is TGTGCCAGCAGCGCGGACGGCCAATTCATGACCCTCCACTTT.

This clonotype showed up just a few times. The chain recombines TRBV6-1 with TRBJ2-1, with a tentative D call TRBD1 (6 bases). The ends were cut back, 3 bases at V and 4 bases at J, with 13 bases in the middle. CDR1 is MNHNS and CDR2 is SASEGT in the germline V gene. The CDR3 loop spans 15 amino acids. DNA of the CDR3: TGTGCCAGCAGTGACTCTCTCAGGGGATACAATGAGCAGTTCTTC. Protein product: CASSDSLRGYNEQFF.

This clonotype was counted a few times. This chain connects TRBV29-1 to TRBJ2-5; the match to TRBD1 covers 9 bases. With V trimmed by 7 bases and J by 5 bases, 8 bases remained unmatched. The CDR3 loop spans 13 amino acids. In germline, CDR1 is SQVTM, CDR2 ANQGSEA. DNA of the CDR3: TGCAGCGCTCCGGGACAGGGAATGGAGACCCAGTACTTC. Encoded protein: CSAPGQGMETQYF.